This is a list of T cell receptor beta chains from one sample in a study of T cells after yellow fever vaccination. TCRdb called the 5' RACE reads again in MiXCR, with one record for every CDR3 protein. The sample records 250,000 to 300,000 distinct CDR3 sequences, about 5% being singletons. Specimen: CD4+ T cells sorted from PBMCs, collected on the day of the yellow fever booster vaccination. These receptors all stem from a man between 18 and 35 years old who received the YFV17D yellow fever vaccine. CDR3s include the opening cysteine and the closing phenylalanine or tryptophan. A D gene is named only where the DNA matches it firmly.

>.|TRBV7-2|TRBJ1-2|15
CASSYDGMTGGGYTF
>TRBD1|TRBV5-1|TRBJ2-3|14
CASSHGQDQDTQYF
>.|TRBV6-6|TRBJ2-3|13
CASTLPTTDTQYF
>.|TRBV6-6|TRBJ1-4|14
CASSFSLANEKLFF
>TRBD1|TRBV27|TRBJ2-5|14
CASSTQGRLEAQYF
>TRBD2|TRBV11-2|TRBJ2-3|19
CASSLGFGGGLAGTDTQYF
>TRBD2|TRBV5-1|TRBJ2-3|15
CASSQNSGGTDTQYF
>.|TRBV29-1|TRBJ2-1|12
CSVVFSYNEQFF
>TRBD2|TRBV7-3|TRBJ2-1|16
CASSLQLAGMYNEQFF
>TRBD2|TRBV7-2|TRBJ2-3|16
CASSLRPAGGLDTQYF
>.|TRBV6-5|TRBJ1-2|16
CASSYTANFPNYGYTF
>.|TRBV11-2|TRBJ1-1|14
CASSLQAVNTEAFF
>TRBD1|TRBV20-1|TRBJ1-3|13
CSATGGLGNTIYF
>.|TRBV25-1|TRBJ2-3|14
CASSEFFGTDTQYF
>.|TRBV19|TRBJ2-1|15
CASSSDSLPYNEQFF
>.|TRBV4-2|TRBJ2-1|18
CASSQGGSGPSSYNEQFF
>.|TRBV6-2/TRBV6-3|TRBJ1-1|13
CHPHPPGRDKAFF
>.|TRBV19|TRBJ1-5|13
CASSGDARTSQHF
>TRBD2|TRBV5-4|TRBJ2-5|17
CASSSGGLAGGLETQYF
>TRBD1|TRBV5-1|TRBJ1-5|15
CASSFGQGHDQPQHF
>TRBD1|TRBV6-1|TRBJ2-3|12
CASRHTGVAQYF
>.|TRBV3-1|TRBJ2-5|15
CASSQELDSGETQYF
>.|TRBV5-1|TRBJ2-3|14
CASSLEDSTDTQYF
>.|TRBV7-2|TRBJ1-2|14
CASSLGGGNYGYTF
>.|TRBV11-2|TRBJ2-3|15
CASSPGLHPTDTQYF
>.|TRBV29-1|TRBJ1-1|11
CSDFGGGATFF
>TRBD2|TRBV25-1|TRBJ2-1|14
CASSAALLAGEQFF
>TRBD1|TRBV2|TRBJ1-5|14
CASSGQGIRQPQHF
>.|TRBV5-1|TRBJ2-2|16
CASNQGGFANTGELFF
>TRBD2|TRBV5-1|TRBJ2-3|13
CASRRGGPDTQYF
>.|TRBV3-1|TRBJ2-7|15
CASSHGSVMGGGQYF
>.|TRBV10-3|TRBJ2-2|15
CAITSQVPNTGELFF
>.|TRBV25-1|TRBJ2-3|17
CASSEFVIGHSVGTQYF
>.|TRBV4-1|TRBJ1-1|14
CASSRRQPNTEAFF
>.|TRBV7-2|TRBJ1-3|15
CASSPPGTTGNTIYF
>.|TRBV18|TRBJ2-7|13
CASSTAGTYEQYF
>TRBD1|TRBV29-1|TRBJ2-7|14
CSVERTGPVYEQYF
>TRBD1|TRBV6-5|TRBJ1-1|14
CASSPDRAGTEAFF
>.|TRBV24-1|TRBJ2-3|13
CATGGPVADTQYF
>.|TRBV2|TRBJ2-1|14
CASRRDTQVNEQFF
>TRBD1|TRBV7-2|TRBJ2-5|15
CASSARDRGSKTQYF
>.|TRBV6-2/TRBV6-3|TRBJ1-5|16
CASSSRGRGAGQPQHF
>TRBD1|TRBV6-5|TRBJ2-7|13
CASRPGQGNEQYF
>TRBD1|TRBV7-9|TRBJ2-3|16
CASSLDRGRRTDTQYF
>TRBD1|TRBV7-3|TRBJ2-3|16
CASSDLPGQGLDTQYF
>.|TRBV5-1|TRBJ2-1|15
CASSLEYPGDNEQFF
>.|TRBV7-9|TRBJ1-1|13
CASGRDSSTEAFF
>.|TRBV5-1|TRBJ1-2|15
CASSLAGEVRRGYTF
>TRBD1|TRBV7-2|TRBJ2-1|14
CASSRTGVSDEQFF
>.|TRBV12-3/TRBV12-4|TRBJ2-2|14
CASSSWTNTGELFF
>.|TRBV12-5|TRBJ2-7|14
CASGRPGGPGEQYF
>TRBD1|TRBV2|TRBJ2-5|14
CASTGIQGAETQYF